A selection of T cell receptor beta chains follows, all from one sample in a study of spatial heterogeneity in lung cancer. One entry per CDR3 protein, called by TCRdb with MiXCR from the 5' RACE reads. Among 75,000 to 85,000 distinct CDR3 sequences, about 20% were seen once, and the ten largest hold less than 7.5%. Here the sequenced sample was PBMCs, taken at surgery. The receptors shown here come from a male donor with early-stage non-small cell lung cancer. The conserved cysteine and the conserved F or W are not part of the CDR3 here. Size is omitted from some rows. Given values are once, few, many or a class for expanded clones.

clone_size | j_call | v_call | cdr3_aa
. | TRBJ2-7 | TRBV6-6 | ASSYSELSYEQY
. | TRBJ1-3 | TRBV20-1 | SATDRAENTIY
. | TRBJ1-4 | TRBV28 | ASNGIGQVNEKLF
few | TRBJ1-5 | TRBV20-1 | SAITGGSNQPQH
. | TRBJ2-6 | TRBV7-3 | ASSLQGPGANVLT
few | TRBJ1-6 | TRBV20-1 | SARLDTGTDLSRDISPLH
few | TRBJ2-5 | TRBV7-9 | ASSLSTRTTQY
. | TRBJ1-4 | TRBV6-5 | ASSASGGAEKLF
. | TRBJ2-3 | TRBV4-3 | ASSQEGSSRDTQY
. | TRBJ2-7 | TRBV5-1 | ASRETSGEQY
. | TRBJ1-5 | TRBV12-3/TRBV12-4 | ASSYGTHSNQPQH
many | TRBJ2-3 | TRBV7-2 | ASSLGQGADTQY
. | TRBJ2-5 | TRBV7-6 | ASSLWVAGETQY
few | TRBJ1-1 | TRBV7-8 | ASSSSTARNTEAF
. | TRBJ2-5 | TRBV6-5 | ATTSRGRGETQY
. | TRBJ1-5 | TRBV19 | ASSNPGQGAGSNQPQH
few | TRBJ1-1 | TRBV3-1 | ASSQGGFRNTEAF
many | TRBJ1-1 | TRBV7-9 | ASSHSGIAEAF
few | TRBJ2-7 | TRBV4-1 | ASSLAGGVSYEQY
. | TRBJ1-2 | TRBV10-3 | AISESTIGVYGYT
many | TRBJ2-1 | TRBV27 | ASSLRTSGSRYNEQF
few | TRBJ2-5 | TRBV11-2 | ASSFEKTQY
few | TRBJ1-1 | TRBV13 | ASSPGDGRNTEAF
many | TRBJ1-6 | TRBV7-2 | ASRPVVHNSPLH
. | TRBJ1-4 | TRBV4-1 | ASSQGGGQMNEKLF
many | TRBJ2-1 | TRBV25-1 | ASNGGSSYNEQF
. | TRBJ2-7 | TRBV5-1 | ASSSGTGAFSYEQY
many | TRBJ2-5 | TRBV28 | ASSLLSGTQY
many | TRBJ1-1 | TRBV5-1 | ASSLDGPRGHMNTEAF
many | TRBJ1-6 | TRBV2 | ASRQGFDSPLH
many | TRBJ2-7 | TRBV5-1 | ASSLFETGGYREQY
few | TRBJ1-2 | TRBV5-1 | ASSIDRDHT
. | TRBJ2-1 | TRBV29-1 | SVGTSGTGRDEQF
few | TRBJ2-7 | TRBV27 | ASSFRQGAYEQY
. | TRBJ1-2 | TRBV5-4 | ASSPDGGNYGYT
many | TRBJ2-1 | TRBV4-3 | ASSQEGAGRYEQF
. | TRBJ1-2 | TRBV7-9 | ASLCWGYT
. | TRBJ2-7 | TRBV12-3/TRBV12-4 | ASSLQGTYEQY
many | TRBJ2-3 | TRBV6-5 | ASSEYRVGTDTQY
many | TRBJ1-1 | TRBV7-9 | ASSLRANTEAF
. | TRBJ2-4 | TRBV10-3 | AIKSSGKQNIQY
many | TRBJ2-7 | TRBV3-1 | ASSQDYEQY
. | TRBJ2-1 | TRBV20-1 | SAREGGSNSYNEQF
few | TRBJ2-7 | TRBV6-1 | ASSDQGPYEQY
few | TRBJ1-2 | TRBV7-9 | ASSFRTGANYGYT
. | TRBJ2-2 | TRBV4-2 | ASSQEEWGNTGELF
. | TRBJ2-3 | TRBV29-1 | SVSSGTSGMDTQY
few | TRBJ2-7 | TRBV20-1 | SAGKTYEQY
. | TRBJ2-6 | TRBV29-1 | SARQSSGANVLT
. | TRBJ2-6 | TRBV5-4 | ASRRGGAGEAGANVLT